The rows below give T cell receptor beta chains drawn from one sample of a study of post-analysis software for immune sequencing data. TCRdb recomputed calls from the PCR reads with MiXCR, one row per CDR3 protein. The data hold over 300,000 distinct CDR3 sequences, with approximately 33% observed a single time. Sequencing was carried out using blood. Receptors were obtained from a girl under 18 with multiple sclerosis. The CDR3 runs from the conserved cysteine through the conserved F or W. The D gene is left open where the match is weak. A clone size is listed for some rows: how often the clone was seen (once, few, many), or a class if it is expanded.

- TRBD2 TRBJ2-1 16 TRBV7-3 CASSLTFASGDNEQFF TGTGCCAGCAGCTTAACGTTTGCTAGCGGAGACAATGAGCAGTTCTTC
few TRBD1 TRBJ1-2 14 TRBV20-1 CSARGDWDRGGYTF TGCAGTGCTAGAGGGGATTGGGACAGGGGTGGCTACACCTTC
- - TRBJ2-7 14 TRBV12-3/TRBV12-4 CASRPRAKPWAQYF TGTGCCAGCAGGCCCCGGGCCAAACCTTGGGCCCAGTACTTC
- - TRBJ2-3 12 TRBV11-2 CASSARTDTQYF TGTGCCAGCAGCGCCCGCACAGATACGCAGTATTTT
few - TRBJ2-1 13 TRBV7-2 CASSLVAGDEQFF TGTGCCAGCAGCTTAGTGGCAGGGGATGAGCAGTTCTTC
- TRBD1 TRBJ1-5 14 TRBV19 CATSLGTGPQPQHF TGTGCCACATCACTTGGGACAGGGCCCCAGCCCCAGCATTTT
few TRBD1 TRBJ2-7 12 TRBV20-1 CRARADRDEQYF TGCAGGGCTAGAGCTGACAGGGACGAGCAGTACTTC
- - TRBJ2-7 15 TRBV4-1 CASSQDPVRSHEQYF TGCGCCAGCAGCCAAGATCCCGTCAGGTCCCACGAGCAGTACTTC
- TRBD1 TRBJ1-4 13 TRBV20-1 CSAQGASTEKLFF TGCAGTGCTCAGGGGGCGTCGACTGAAAAACTGTTTTTT
many - TRBJ2-1 16 TRBV7-9 CASSPAGDLSYNEQFF TGTGCCAGCAGCCCCGCAGGCGACCTCTCCTACAATGAGCAGTTCTTC
- - TRBJ2-2 15 TRBV7-8 CASSITGSYTGELFF TGTGCCAGTAGCATTACCGGGTCTTACACCGGGGAGCTGTTTTTT
- - TRBJ1-4 15 TRBV5-1 CASSPGRQKGEKLFF TGCGCCAGCAGCCCCGGACGACAGAAGGGCGAAAAACTGTTTTTT
- - TRBJ1-2 14 TRBV7-9 CASSFIQGNYGYTF TGTGCCAGCAGCTTTATTCAGGGGAACTATGGCTACACCTTC
- - TRBJ2-3 15 TRBV12-3/TRBV12-4 CASSLSQMGAGMQYF TGTGCCAGCAGTTTAAGCCAAATGGGGGCTGGGATGCAGTATTTT
- TRBD1 TRBJ1-1 13 TRBV20-1 CSASGQVKREAFF TGCAGTGCTTCGGGACAGGTAAAGCGCGAAGCTTTCTTT
- TRBD1 TRBJ1-5 13 TRBV27 CASSLRGHQPQHF TGTGCCAGCAGTTTGAGGGGGCATCAGCCCCAGCATTTT
- - TRBJ2-5 15 TRBV12-3/TRBV12-4 CASTGDRLYQETQYF TGTGCCAGCACCGGTGACCGCCTGTACCAAGAGACCCAGTACTTC
few - TRBJ2-3 15 TRBV2 CASSVIRGAPDTQYF TGTGCCAGCAGTGTTATTAGAGGGGCCCCAGATACGCAGTATTTT
- - TRBJ2-1 15 TRBV20-1 CSARAWGTTTNEQFF TGCAGTGCTAGAGCATGGGGTACTACCACCAATGAGCAGTTCTTC
- - TRBJ2-7 13 TRBV7-6 CASSSAGRDEQYF TGTGCCAGCAGCTCGGCGGGCAGGGACGAGCAGTACTTC
- - TRBJ2-2 15 TRBV12-3/TRBV12-4 CASSLGGGQTGELFF TGTGCCAGCAGCTTAGGGGGGGGGCAAACCGGGGAGCTGTTTTTT
few - TRBJ2-7 15 TRBV12-3/TRBV12-4 CASSSKGAGTDEQYF TGTGCCAGCAGTTCCAAGGGGGCGGGGACAGATGAGCAGTACTTC
few - TRBJ1-5 13 TRBV2 CASSAGPGEPQHF TGTGCCAGCAGCGCGGGTCCGGGGGAGCCCCAGCATTTT
few - TRBJ1-1 13 TRBV7-3 CASSSLGGTEAFF TGTGCCAGCAGTTCCCTCGGGGGCACTGAAGCTTTCTTT
- - TRBJ1-2 13 TRBV12-3/TRBV12-4 CASSPPHSSGYTF TGTGCCAGCAGTCCCCCCCACAGTAGTGGCTACACCTTC
- - TRBJ2-5 14 TRBV7-2 CASSSSPGSETQYF TGTGCCAGCAGCTCAAGCCCAGGATCAGAGACCCAGTACTTC
- TRBD1 TRBJ1-2 14 TRBV12-3/TRBV12-4 CASRKRQGARGYTF TGTGCCAGCAGAAAGAGACAGGGGGCGCGCGGCTACACCTTC
- TRBD2 TRBJ2-3 14 TRBV19 CASQAGGPADTQYF TGTGCCAGCCAAGCGGGGGGGCCGGCAGATACGCAGTATTTT
few - TRBJ1-2 16 TRBV5-8 CASSWDLQGADYGYTF TGTGCCAGCAGCTGGGATTTACAGGGAGCGGACTATGGCTACACCTTC
- - TRBJ2-7 13 TRBV7-2 CASSLFETYEQYF TGTGCCAGCAGCTTATTCGAGACCTACGAGCAGTACTTC
- - TRBJ1-5 15 TRBV15 CATSREGGMNQPQHF TGTGCCACCAGCAGAGAAGGGGGGATGAATCAGCCCCAGCATTTT
- - TRBJ1-1 16 TRBV4-1 CASSLLGPAMNTEAFF TGCGCCAGCAGCCTATTAGGTCCGGCTATGAACACTGAAGCTTTCTTT
few - TRBJ1-2 14 TRBV4-1 CASSPAGRSNGYTF TGCGCCAGCAGCCCAGCGGGACGGAGTAATGGCTACACCTTC
few - TRBJ1-6 15 TRBV4-3 CASSQEDRRHSPLHF TGCGCCAGCAGCCAAGAAGACAGGCGTCACTCACCCCTCCACTTT
- - TRBJ1-6 13 TRBV10-3 CAIATGLSSPLHF TGTGCCATCGCAACAGGGTTGAGTTCACCCCTCCACTTT
once TRBD1 TRBJ1-2 15 TRBV13 CASSLVGQGIGGYTF TGTGCCAGCAGCTTAGTGGGACAGGGGATAGGTGGCTACACCTTC
- TRBD2 TRBJ2-7 17 TRBV27 CASRRELAGGLRTEQYF TGTGCCAGCAGGAGGGAGCTAGCGGGGGGCCTACGCACGGAGCAGTACTTC
- - TRBJ1-1 16 TRBV7-9 CASSLGTDSLNTEAFF TGTGCCAGCAGCTTAGGGACGGACAGCCTGAACACTGAAGCTTTCTTT
few - TRBJ1-6 14 TRBV7-2 CASSLHRHNSPLHF TGTGCCAGCAGCCTTCACCGGCATAATTCACCCCTCCACTTT
few - TRBJ1-2 15 TRBV7-2 CASSLKQGPNYGYTF TGTGCCAGCAGCTTAAAACAGGGACCTAACTATGGCTACACCTTC
- - TRBJ2-7 15 TRBV15 CATRHVGYGFYEQYF TGTGCCACCAGGCATGTCGGGTATGGTTTCTACGAGCAGTACTTC
many - TRBJ2-5 12 TRBV6-5 CASSPGTWTQYF TGTGCCAGCAGTCCAGGGACATGGACCCAGTACTTC
- TRBD1 TRBJ2-3 18 TRBV12-5 CASGSGTGGDSVTDTQYF TGTGCTAGTGGTTCCGGGACAGGGGGCGATTCGGTCACAGATACGCAGTATTTT
few - TRBJ1-2 13 TRBV2 CASSVRVQGGYTF TGTGCCAGCAGTGTACGGGTCCAGGGCGGCTACACCTTC
- - TRBJ1-1 14 TRBV4-1 CASSQDIGSTEAFF TGCGCCAGCAGCCAAGATATTGGTAGCACTGAAGCTTTCTTT